This T cell receptor (beta chain) was identified during a study of T cell responses to AZD1222 COVID-19 vaccine (dated by TCRdb to the early 2020s). In terms of the full investigation: AZD1222 recipients with second doses at about 4 weeks or about 12 weeks were pooled, because spike-specific TCR depth and breadth did not differ between schedules. TCR sequencing was performed for fewer than 250 trial participants, of whom approximately 200 were given two doses of AZD1222 and some 25 were given two doses of MenACWY control vaccine. Trial participants were enrolled by age into subgroups of 18-55, 56-69 and 70-plus years, and around 150, 29 and 61 TCR-sequenced participants, respectively, were included in these subgroups. Broader findings and caveats from the paper: Spike-specific TCR breadth and depth rose significantly after two AZD1222 doses compared with day 0 and with MenACWY recipients. Participants were mostly white British, with more females than males. The authors suggested clonal diversity may have been underestimated. Vaccine-associated CD4 TCRs spanned the whole spike protein, with dominant responses in regions 160-218 and 743-854. Conclusions about previously exposed vaccinees were limited because only six AZD1222 recipients were SARS-CoV-2 seropositive at baseline. The 56-69-year group was small, and its depth increase did not reach significance, likely because of low power. Reportedly, almost half of the unique spike-specific TCRs recognized epitopes lying outside the regions that are mutated in the B.1.351 and B.1.1.7 variants. No day 14 peak-response samples were available, so repertoires were characterized only after the peak T cell response.

Its CDR3 holds 16 amino acids, cysteine through phenylalanine. CDR3 DNA is the only sequence kept; it has 48 bases, read in frame from the first base. Reading the germline V gene (reference sequence) gives CDR1 LNHDA and CDR2 SQIVND. Trimming accounts for 3 bases at V and 5 bases at J, while the number of junction bases matched to no gene is 9. The time point label, as the study defines it: baseline before first vaccination. The vaccinee samples were drawn from two UK trials, COV001 and COV002, one of which was a single-blind randomized controlled phase 2/3 trial testing AZD1222 (ChAdOx1 nCoV-19) in healthy adults. Trial participant PBMC samples were collected at day 0 and day 28 after the second dose for TCRbeta chain sequencing. With respect to this clone: The antigen it binds to is not known. No much larger clone is present one base from it, and per-base qualities are unavailable.

The CDR3 regions of human TCRbeta chains were analyzed by immunosequencing. The original methods were these. Repertoire TCRs were checked for matches against a reference library of SARS-CoV-2-specific TCRs that had been generated using the MIRA antigen-specificity platform. Breadth was defined as the fraction of unique TCRs that were SARS-CoV-2-associated, and depth was defined as the fraction of total T cells that were SARS-CoV-2-associated. Using the MIRA data, every spike-specific TCR was mapped to the spike region that the TCR reacted to and assigned to either a CD4 or a CD8 class. Log10-transformed breadth and depth values were compared by one-way ANOVA with Sidak's multiple comparisons tests. This is the immuneACCESS table as TCRdb keeps it, with only in-frame sequences that have V and J called. A part of the clones is gone; compared with another copy, unresolved V genes explain less than half, and the rest is unexplained. For V, J and clone size, that table is used; D and trimming come from the DNA. The sample has 120,000 to 150,000 clones on record, 85% to 95% of them singletons. Under 2% of the sample is in the top ten clones.

The receptor was derived from an adult in good health. Sequences were derived from peripheral blood, sampled on day 0 of AZD1222 vaccination. The V gene is TRBV19 and the J gene is TRBJ1-5; TRBD1 matches 8 bases in the middle. The CDR3 here reads CASSMVLRGLDQPQHF. The nucleotides read TGTGCCAGTAGTATGGTCCTCAGGGGGCTCGATCAGCCCCAGCATTTT.